This T cell receptor (beta chain) was retrieved from a study of regulatory T cells in long-lasting Graves disease. Study-level points and caveats: Among persistent patients, a larger number of public clonotypes were shared (about 2,700) than among newly diagnosed patients (about 950).

The germline V gene has CDR1 SQVTM and CDR2 ANQGSEA. The CDR3 is made up of 13 amino acids. Trimming left V 3 bases short and J 2 bases short, with 11 bases between. This clonotype was observed at least ten times. Its specificity is not known. Combining iRepertoire HTBI primers with Arm-PCR of CDR3 regions, the authors built TCR beta libraries. TCRdb passed the multiplex PCR reads through MiXCR, listing each CDR3 protein once. This sample has 200,000 to 250,000 distinct CDR3 sequences, with roughly 20% found just once. Time point given: newly diagnosed GD, antithyroid drugs for less than 3 months. RNA extracted from PBMCs served as the sequencing template. EDTA tubes held Nine milliliters of peripheral blood from each patient. Separately, the same data were catalogued under a study of T cells in Graves' hyperthyroidism and ophthalmopathy.

This receptor was taken from a woman aged 25 to 39 with Graves disease. Sequencing was performed on peripheral blood mononuclear cells (PBMCs), taken at new diagnosis, from a patient treated with antithyroid drugs. The rearrangement joins TRBV29-1 to TRBJ2-7; D gene uncertain. The CDR3 nucleotides are TGCAGCGTTGAGCGTCAGTCACCCTACGAGCAGTACTTC. This gives the protein CSVERQSPYEQYF.